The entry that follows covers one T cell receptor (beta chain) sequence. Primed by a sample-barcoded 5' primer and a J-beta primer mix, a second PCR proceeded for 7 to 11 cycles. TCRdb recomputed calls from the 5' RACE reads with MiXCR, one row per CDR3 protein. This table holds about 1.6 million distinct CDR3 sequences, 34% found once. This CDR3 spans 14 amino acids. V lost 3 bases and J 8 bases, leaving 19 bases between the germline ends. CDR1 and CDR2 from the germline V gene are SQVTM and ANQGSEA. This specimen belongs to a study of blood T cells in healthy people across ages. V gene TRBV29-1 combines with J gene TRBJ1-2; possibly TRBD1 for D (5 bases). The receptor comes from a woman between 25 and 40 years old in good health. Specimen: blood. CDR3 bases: TGCAGCGTTGATCCCCAGGGACGCCTTGAGGGCTACACCTTC. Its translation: CSVDPQGRLEGYTF.